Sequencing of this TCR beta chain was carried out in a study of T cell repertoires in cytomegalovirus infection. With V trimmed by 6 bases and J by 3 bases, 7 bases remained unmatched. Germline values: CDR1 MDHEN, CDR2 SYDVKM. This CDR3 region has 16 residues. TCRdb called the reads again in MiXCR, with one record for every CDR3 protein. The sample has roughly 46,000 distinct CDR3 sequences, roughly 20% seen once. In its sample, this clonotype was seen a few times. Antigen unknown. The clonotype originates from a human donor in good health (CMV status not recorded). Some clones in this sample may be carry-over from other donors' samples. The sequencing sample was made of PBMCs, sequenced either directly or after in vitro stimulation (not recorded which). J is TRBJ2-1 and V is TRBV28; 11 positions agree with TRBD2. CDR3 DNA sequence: TGTGCCAGCAGCCAGCCGACTAGCGGGATCTACAATGAGCAGTTCTTC. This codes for CASSQPTSGIYNEQFF.